This T cell receptor beta chain was recovered during a study of cytomegalovirus exposure and HLA in healthy donors. V gave up 5 bases and J gave up 2 bases, with 15 bases separating them. CDR1 and CDR2 from the germline V gene are SEHNR and FQNEAQ (reference sequence). This CDR3 spans 15 amino acids. This clone has just one count. Its target is unknown. The PCR had 60 Vbeta and 13 Jbeta primers. Sequenced by immunoSEQ multiplex PCR; TCRdb stores in-frame clones only, minus some. The sample lists about 170,000 clones; less than 85% were seen once. The study's findings and limits: The study labeled around 160 TCR beta chains cytomegalovirus-associated.

Specimen: PBMCs. This rearrangement joins TRBV7-9 to TRBJ1-1; D is unclear. The source is a male donor in good health and CMV-seronegative. CDR3 in amino acids: CASSIPPGSNTEAFF. For the CDR3, the DNA is TGTGCCAGCAGCATCCCCCCAGGCAGCAACACTGAAGCTTTCTTT.